Included here is one TCR beta chain sequence, with context. What it binds is not known. This entry is derived from a study of blood T cells in healthy people across ages. At the level of the study: About one barcoded beta molecule per two T cells came from capture by template switching. General study findings and limits: Relative to aged donors, long-lived donors carried more naive CD4+ cells and displayed higher diversity.

The CDR3 spans 13 residues. Germline-derived CDR1 and CDR2 are DFQATT and SNEGSKA (reference sequence). The V gene end was trimmed by 5 bases and the J gene end by 7 bases; junction bases not matched to a gene: 6. Next came a second PCR, run for about 7 to 11 cycles, which used a sample-barcoded 5' primer along with a J-beta primer mix. In TCRdb, the 5' RACE reads were re-called with MiXCR into one record per CDR3 protein. The sample records some 700,000 distinct CDR3 sequences, approximately 22% being singletons. This chain joins TRBV20-1 and TRBJ1-2; TRBD1 agrees at 11 bases. This TCR derives from a man aged 65 to 85 in good health. Sequencing was done on a sample of blood. The CDR3 here is CSAHWTGGSGYTF. The CDR3 DNA reads TGCAGTGCTCACTGGACAGGGGGCTCTGGCTACACCTTC.